Below, 19 T cell receptor beta chains from the same sample are listed, as sequenced in a study of blood T cell repertoires in COVID-19 (dated by TCRdb to the early 2020s). Receptor libraries were prepared by the immunoSEQ multiplex PCR assay. Not all clones reach the TCRdb copy of this immuneACCESS table, which keeps in-frame sequences only. Checked studies attribute under half of the gap to unresolved V genes and leave the rest unexplained. The sample table contains more than 90,000 clones; only one count was recorded for about 80% of them. The top ten clonotypes cover 20% to 25% of the sample. The source material was peripheral blood. These receptors originate from a human donor in a cohort sampled during active COVID-19.

The V call is TRBV11-2, the J call TRBJ2-3, with TRBD1 as a possible D gene (5 bases). The length of the CDR3 is 15 residues. V gave up 2 bases and J gave up 2 bases, with 11 bases separating them. The germline V gene has CDR1 SGHAT and CDR2 FQNNGV. The CDR3 DNA is TGTGCCAGCAGCTTACTCCAGGGTCACACAGATACGCAGTATTTT. Its translation is CASSLLQGHTDTQYF.

The V and J genes are TRBV5-4 and TRBJ2-1; D may be TRBD1 (5 bases). The CDR3 is 15 amino acids. Trimming removed 2 bases at V and 2 bases at J, with 11 bases between. Germline-derived CDR1 and CDR2 are SGHNT and YYREEE (reference sequence). The CDR3 sequence: CASSLTGGPYNEQFF. Here the CDR3 DNA reads TGTGCCAGCAGCTTAACAGGCGGACCCTACAATGAGCAGTTCTTC. Drawing the rest from reference TRBV5-4 and TRBJ2-1, the complete variable domain is ETGVTQSPTHLIKTRGQQVTLRCSSQSGHNTVSWYQQALGQGPQFIFQYYREEENGRGNFPPRFSGLQFPNYSSELNVNALELDDSALYLCASSLTGGPYNEQFFGPGTRLTVL.

This clone showed up just a few times. The chain joins TRBV19 to TRBJ2-1; 10 nucleotides align to TRBD2. V lost 8 bases to trimming and J lost 4 bases; unmatched junction nucleotides: 5. CDR1 is LNHDA, CDR2 SQIVND, per germline (reference sequence). The CDR3 runs 14 residues. This CDR3 reads CASGWTSGYNEQFF. The CDR3 DNA reads TGTGCCAGTGGGTGGACTAGCGGTTACAATGAGCAGTTCTTC. The complete variable domain, with remaining parts taken from reference TRBV19 and TRBJ2-1, reads DGGITQSPKYLFRKEGQNVTLSCEQNLNHDAMYWYRQDPGQGLRLIYYSQIVNDFQKGDIAEGYSVSREKKESFPLTVTSAQKNPTAFYLCASGWTSGYNEQFFGPGTRLTVL.

The table lists this clone with a count of one. The chain is built from TRBV14 and TRBJ2-5; TRBD2 aligns across 12 bases. Germline CDR1 reads SGHDN; CDR2 reads FVKESK. The V segment lost 1 base and the J segment 4 bases; nucleotides outside the gene matches: 7. This CDR3 is built from 17 residues. Here the CDR3 DNA reads TGTGCCAGCAGCCAAGGAAGACTAGCGGGAGTTTCAGAGACCCAGTACTTC. Its translation: CASSQGRLAGVSETQYF.

This chain connects TRBV5-1 to TRBJ2-2, with 9 bases matching TRBD1. The length of the CDR3 is 14 residues. Germline V CDR1 and CDR2: SGHRS, YFSETQ. Unmatched junction bases numbered 5, after V lost 5 bases and J lost 6 bases. Here the CDR3 reads CASSRDRESGELFF. The CDR3 region has the DNA TGCGCCAGCAGTCGGGACAGGGAATCCGGGGAGCTGTTTTTT.

The chain has TRBV19 and TRBJ2-2; D is perhaps TRBD2 (5 bases). CDR1 and CDR2 (germline): LNHDA, SQIVND (reference sequence). CDR3 length equals 14 residues. Trimming took 3 bases from V and 1 from J, leaving 6 bases between them. The CDR3 DNA sequence: TGTGCCAGTAGTATTACTAGGAACACCGGGGAGCTGTTTTTT. It specifies CASSITRNTGELFF.

V and J are TRBV28 and TRBJ1-6, with D possibly being TRBD1 (5 bases). The CDR3 is 15 residues long. Trimming pared 7 bases from V and 7 bases from J, leaving 17 bases between. Germline loops: CDR1 MDHEN, CDR2 SYDVKM. CDR3 loop: CASIPSMGPNSPLHF. The CDR3 DNA follows: TGTGCCAGCATACCTAGTATGGGGCCGAATTCACCCCTCCACTTT.

This clone was seen a handful of times. The chain couples TRBV7-9 to TRBJ2-1; tentative D call: TRBD2 (6 bases). The ends were cut back, 3 bases at V and 12 bases at J, with 12 bases in the middle. Germline CDR1 and CDR2: SEHNR and FQNEAQ (reference sequence). CDR3 length: 12 amino acids. CDR3 amino acids: CASSFLTGGQFF. The DNA of the CDR3 is TGTGCCAGCAGCTTCCTCACCGGGGGGCAGTTCTTC.

The chain has TRBV11-3 and TRBJ1-1; a weak D match, TRBD1 (6 bases). This CDR3 comprises 15 residues. Trimming left V 5 bases short and J 4 bases short, with 17 bases between. Germline CDR1 SGHNT, CDR2 YENEEA. CDR3 in amino acids: CASSPNGQIGTEAFF. CDR3 DNA: TGTGCCAGCAGCCCAAATGGACAGATAGGCACTGAAGCTTTCTTT.

This rearrangement joins TRBV7-8 to TRBJ1-5; D call uncertain. The CDR3 has 17 residues. Germline CDR1 SGHVS, CDR2 FQNEAQ. V was clipped by 1 base and J by 4 bases, with 17 bases between them. In DNA form, the CDR3 reads TGTGCCAGCAGCTTAGAGTATTCCCGGGGAGGAAATCAGCCCCAGCATTTT. Encoded protein: CASSLEYSRGGNQPQHF.

CDR3 sequence (DNA): TGTGCCAGCAGTTTTTCGGCTAGCGGGGAGGAGACCCAGTACTTC. It encodes CASSFSASGEETQYF. The chain carries TRBV27 and TRBJ2-5, with 9 positions matching TRBD2. The CDR3 length is 15 residues. V dropped 3 bases and J dropped 5; count of bases not matched to a gene: 7. Germline V gene sequence: CDR1 MNHEY, CDR2 SMNVEV (reference sequence).

The chain joins TRBV10-1 to TRBJ1-4, with D tentatively TRBD1 (5 bases). Trimming left V 2 bases short and J 7 bases short, with 11 bases between. The CDR3 consists of 14 residues. Per the germline V gene, CDR1 is WNHNN and CDR2 is SYGVQD (reference sequence). The CDR3 nucleotides are TGCGCCAGCAGTGAGCCCCAGGGCGCTGAAAAACTGTTTTTT. It yields the protein CASSEPQGAEKLFF.

The chain joins TRBV24-1 to TRBJ2-3; a possible D gene is TRBD1 (5 bases). The germline gives CDR1 KGHDR, CDR2 SFDVKD. V lost 4 bases and J lost 0, with 10 bases in between. The CDR3 totals 15 residues. The DNA of the CDR3 is TGTGCCACCAGTGACCCGACAGTCAGCACAGATACGCAGTATTTT. This gives the protein CATSDPTVSTDTQYF.

This chain links TRBV18 with TRBJ1-2; 11 bases are a match to TRBD1. The germline CDR1 and CDR2 sequences are KGHSH and LQKENI. The CDR3 sequence is 16 residues long. The trim removed 0 bases at V and 5 bases at J, leaving 5 bases unmatched. The DNA for the CDR3 is TGTGCCAGCTCACCACCTGGTGGACAGGGGGCTTATGGCTACACCTTC. Its protein product is CASSPPGGQGAYGYTF. Filled out from reference TRBV18 and TRBJ1-2, the complete variable domain reads NAGVMQNPRHLVRRRGQEARLRCSPMKGHSHVYWYRQLPEEGLKFMVYLQKENIIDESGMPKERFSAEFPKEGPSILRIQQVVRGDSAAYFCASSPPGGQGAYGYTFGSGTRLTVV.

The CDR3 DNA follows: TGTGCCAGCAGCGTGACTAGCGGGCTCTACAATGAGCAGTTCTTC. Its translation is CASSVTSGLYNEQFF. The rearrangement joins TRBV11-2 to TRBJ2-1; 10 bases agree with TRBD2. V lost 5 bases and J lost 3; bases outside the gene matches: 4. The CDR3 sequence is 15 residues long. CDR1 SGHAT and CDR2 FQNNGV come from the germline V gene.

The V and J genes are TRBV9 and TRBJ1-4; a possible D gene is TRBD1 (5 bases). The V end was cut by 4 bases, the J end by 8 bases, with 18 bases between. Germline loops: CDR1 SGDLS, CDR2 YYNGEE. There are 15 residues in the CDR3. The CDR3 DNA sequence: TGTGCCAGCAGCCCCAGACAGCAAGCAGCCGAAAAACTGTTTTTT. This gives the protein CASSPRQQAAEKLFF.

This sequence joins TRBV9 and TRBJ2-1, with 11 bases matching TRBD2. The CDR3 has 17 residues. V was pared by 0 bases and J by 7 bases, with 9 bases of the junction left unmatched. Germline V gives CDR1 SGDLS, CDR2 YYNGEE. The CDR3 nucleotides read TGTGCCAGCAGCGTAGCCCATAGCGGGGGGGTCGGGAATGAGCAGTTCTTC. Translation gives CASSVAHSGGVGNEQFF.

This rearrangement joins TRBV24-1 to TRBJ1-3, with TRBD1 matching 11 bases. Germline loops: CDR1 KGHDR, CDR2 SFDVKD. V was pared by 5 bases and J by 3 bases, with 5 bases of the junction left unmatched. This CDR3 spans 16 amino acids. CDR3 residues: CATSGGQGAGGNTIYF. CDR3 bases: TGTGCCACCAGTGGCGGACAGGGGGCGGGTGGAAACACCATATATTTT.

This sequence joins TRBV24-1 and TRBJ1-4, with TRBD1 as a possible D gene (5 bases). This CDR3 is 16 amino acids long. Germline V gene data show CDR1 as KGHDR and CDR2 as SFDVKD. V was shortened by 3 bases and J by 7 bases, with 17 bases between the two germline ends. The CDR3 region has the DNA TGTGCCACCAGTGATCCCCCCCAAAAGGGGCCTGAAAAACTGTTTTTT. Residues: CATSDPPQKGPEKLFF.